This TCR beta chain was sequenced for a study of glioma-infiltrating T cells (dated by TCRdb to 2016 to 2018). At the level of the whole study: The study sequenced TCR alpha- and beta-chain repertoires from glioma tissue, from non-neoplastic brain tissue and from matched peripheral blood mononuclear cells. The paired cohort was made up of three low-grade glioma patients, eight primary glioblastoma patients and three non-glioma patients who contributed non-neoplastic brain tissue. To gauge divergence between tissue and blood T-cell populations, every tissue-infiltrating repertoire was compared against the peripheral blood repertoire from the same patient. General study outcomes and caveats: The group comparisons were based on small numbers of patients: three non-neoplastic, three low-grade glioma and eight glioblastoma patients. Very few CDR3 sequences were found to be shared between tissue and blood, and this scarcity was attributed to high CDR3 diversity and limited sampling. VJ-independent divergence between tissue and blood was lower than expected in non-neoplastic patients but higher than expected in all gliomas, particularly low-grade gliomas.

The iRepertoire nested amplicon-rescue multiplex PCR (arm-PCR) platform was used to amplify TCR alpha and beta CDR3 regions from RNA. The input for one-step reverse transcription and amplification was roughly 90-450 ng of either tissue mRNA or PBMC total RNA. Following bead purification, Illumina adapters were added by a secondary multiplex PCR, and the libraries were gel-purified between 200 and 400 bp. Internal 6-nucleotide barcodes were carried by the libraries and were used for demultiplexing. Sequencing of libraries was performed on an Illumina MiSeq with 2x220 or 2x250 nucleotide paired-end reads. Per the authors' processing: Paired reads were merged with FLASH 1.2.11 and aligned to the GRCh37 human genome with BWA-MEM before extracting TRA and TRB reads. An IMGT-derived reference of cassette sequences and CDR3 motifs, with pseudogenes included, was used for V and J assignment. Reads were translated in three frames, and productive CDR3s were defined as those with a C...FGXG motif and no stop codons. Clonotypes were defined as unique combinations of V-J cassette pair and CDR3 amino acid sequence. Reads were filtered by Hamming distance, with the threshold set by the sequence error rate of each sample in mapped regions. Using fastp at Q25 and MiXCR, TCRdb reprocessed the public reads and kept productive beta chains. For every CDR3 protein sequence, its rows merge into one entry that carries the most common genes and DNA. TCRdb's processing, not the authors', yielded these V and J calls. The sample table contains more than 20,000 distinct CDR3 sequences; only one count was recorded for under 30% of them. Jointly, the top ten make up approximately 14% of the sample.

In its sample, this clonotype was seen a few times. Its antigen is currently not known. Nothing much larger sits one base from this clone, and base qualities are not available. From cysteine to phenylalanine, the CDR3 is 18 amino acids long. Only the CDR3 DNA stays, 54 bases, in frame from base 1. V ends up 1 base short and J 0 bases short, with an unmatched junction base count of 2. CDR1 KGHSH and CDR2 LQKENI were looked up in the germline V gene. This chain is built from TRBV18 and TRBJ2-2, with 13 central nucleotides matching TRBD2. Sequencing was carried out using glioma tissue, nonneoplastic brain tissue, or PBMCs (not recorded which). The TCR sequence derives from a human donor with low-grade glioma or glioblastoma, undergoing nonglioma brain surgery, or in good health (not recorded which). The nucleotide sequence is TGTGCCAGCTCACCACGACTAGCGGGGGGCTCGAACACCGGGGAGCTGTTTTTT. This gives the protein CASSPRLAGGSNTGELFF.